One and the same sample provided the 22 T cell receptor beta chains below, sequenced in a study of T cells in Graves' hyperthyroidism and ophthalmopathy. Amplified regions were TCR beta CDR3 sequences from RNA transcripts. Using the HTBI primer set, a first-round RT-PCR was run on the TCR CDR3. MiXCR was run by TCRdb on the multiplex PCR reads, yielding one entry per CDR3 protein. The sample lists about 680,000 distinct CDR3 sequences; roughly a third were seen once. The sample consisted of blood. The origin of the receptors is a woman in her 40s with Graves' hyperthyroidism.

Details on this clonotype: Since no conserved phenylalanine or tryptophan closes the CDR3, a read error is the likely cause. V is TRBV7-2 and J is TRBJ1-4; D is unclear. Germline V gene sequence: CDR1 SGHTA, CDR2 FQGNSA. V was shortened by 6 bases and J by 0 bases, with 11 bases between the two germline ends. The CDR3 runs to 15 residues. The CDR3 region is CASRYTGATNEKLFL. CDR3 coding DNA: TGTGCCAGCAGATATACGGGTGCAACTAATGAAAAACTGTTTCTT.

This sequence joins TRBV25-1 and TRBJ1-6, with D uncertain. Germline V gives CDR1 MGHDK, CDR2 SYGVNS. The CDR3 covers 14 residues. Trimming left V 1 base short and J 6 bases short, with 7 bases between. The DNA of the CDR3 is TGTGCCAGCAGTGAATCACGGGCTAATTCACCCCTCCACTTT. It is translated as CASSESRANSPLHF.

On this clonotype: At one boundary the junction diverges from the germline segment, which might be a read error. The chain uses TRBV7-9 and TRBJ2-3, with TRBD1 as a possible D gene (6 bases). Looked up from germline, CDR1 is SEHNR and CDR2 is FQNEAQ (reference sequence). The CDR3 has 16 amino acids. For the CDR3, the DNA is TGTGCCAGCAGCCCCAGCGAGGGGGTAGCTACAGATATGCAGTATTTT. Protein: CASSPSEGVATDMQYF.

This clonotype was observed a few times. The rearrangement links TRBV9 to TRBJ2-2, with 10 nucleotides matching TRBD1. The CDR3 is 16 amino acids. V was clipped by 6 bases and J by 3 bases; unmatched bases: 8. CDR1 SGDLS and CDR2 YYNGEE come from the germline V gene. CDR3 amino acids: CASKPRQGADTGELFF. DNA of the CDR3: TGTGCCAGCAAACCCCGACAGGGGGCGGACACCGGGGAGCTGTTTTTT.

As for this clonotype: Being one base from a much bigger clone, this may be a read error. The DNA of the CDR3 is TGTGCCAGCAGTGACCGGGGGGAGTCCTATGGCTACGCCTTC. It codes for CASSDRGESYGYAF. The rearrangement joins TRBV2 to TRBJ1-2, with D tentatively TRBD1 (5 bases). The CDR3 spans 14 residues. Germline V CDR1 and CDR2: SNHLY, FYNNEI.

The sample holds many counts of this clonotype. The chain combines TRBV12-3 or TRBV12-4 with TRBJ1-2; D is uncertain. CDR3 length: 13 amino acids. V lost 5 bases and J lost 2, with 9 bases in between. This CDR3 is CASSDTDNYGYTF. The DNA for the CDR3 is TGTGCCAGCAGTGACACAGACAACTATGGCTACACCTTC.

This clonotype was detected many times. The rearrangement links TRBV5-8 to TRBJ2-7, with TRBD2 matching 7 bases. CDR3 size: 16 residues. The germline V gene encodes CDR1 SGHTS and CDR2 YDEGEE. Trimming took 0 bases from V and 8 from J; bases not matched to a gene: 14. CDR3 nucleotides: TGTGCCAGCAGCTTGGATGTATCTAGCGGCCTCGTCAAGCAGTACTTC. Translating it yields CASSLDVSSGLVKQYF.

About this clonotype itself: A much bigger clone sits one base away, suggesting this may be a read error. The genes are TRBV10-3 and TRBJ1-3; D remains unclear. Trimming took 7 bases from V and 4 from J, leaving 14 bases between them. Germline V gene sequence: CDR1 ENHRY, CDR2 SYGVKD. This CDR3 comprises 14 residues. CDR3 sequence (DNA): TGTGCCATCAAGCGGTCCGGAGGGGGAAACACCATATATTTT. Encoded protein: CAIKRSGGGNTIYF.

There are a few counts of this clonotype. The rearrangement joins TRBV6-5 to TRBJ1-4; 7 bases fit TRBD1. CDR3 length equals 14 residues. Germline V gives CDR1 MNHEY, CDR2 SVGAGI. V lost 6 bases to trimming and J lost 5 bases; unmatched junction nucleotides: 6. This chain's CDR3 is CASRDGTDNEKLFF. The DNA for the CDR3 is TGTGCCAGCAGGGACGGGACAGACAATGAAAAACTGTTTTTT.

V is TRBV20-1 and J is TRBJ1-3; TRBD1 aligns across 7 bases. This CDR3 is 15 amino acids long. CDR1 and CDR2 (germline): DFQATT, SNEGSKA (reference sequence). V shed 5 bases and J 4 bases; nucleotides not matched to a gene: 11. The CDR3 coding sequence is TGCAGTGCTGTAACAGGGGCCTTTCTGGGAAACACCATATATTTT. This gives the protein CSAVTGAFLGNTIYF.

The rearrangement uses TRBV9 and TRBJ2-7, with 10 bases lining up with TRBD1. This CDR3 comprises 14 residues. Germline V gene sequence: CDR1 SGDLS, CDR2 YYNGEE. Unmatched junction bases numbered 7, after V lost 7 bases and J lost 3 bases. DNA of the CDR3: TGTGCCAGCTCGAGGGACAGGGGCGACTACGAGCAGTACTTC. Translation: CASSRDRGDYEQYF.

In DNA form, the CDR3 reads TGTGCCAGCGGTATCCTTGGGGGCGTCGACACTGAAGCTTTCTTT. Encoded protein: CASGILGGVDTEAFF. The chain uses TRBV25-1 and TRBJ1-1; D perhaps matches TRBD1 (6 bases). Trimming shortened V by 8 bases and J by 3 bases, and 19 bases separated the two germline ends. Germline V gives CDR1 MGHDK, CDR2 SYGVNS. The CDR3 spans 15 residues.

This clonotype occurred many times. The rearrangement links TRBV29-1 to TRBJ1-2, with D maybe TRBD1 (6 bases). The germline V gene encodes CDR1 SQVTM and CDR2 ANQGSEA. The V end lost 7 bases, the J end lost 8 bases, and 17 bases lay between the germline ends. This CDR3 has 12 residues. CDR3 region: CSGTRDIWGYTF. The CDR3 nucleotides are TGCAGCGGTACCAGGGACATTTGGGGCTACACCTTC.

V gene TRBV29-1 combines with J gene TRBJ1-2, with a tentative D call TRBD1 (6 bases). Trimming removed 4 bases at V and 4 bases at J, with 10 bases between. In germline, CDR1 is SQVTM, CDR2 ANQGSEA. The CDR3 extends over 12 amino acids. The CDR3 is CSVVGGSYGYTF. The CDR3 nucleotides read TGCAGCGTTGTAGGGGGTTCCTATGGCTACACCTTC.

This chain uses TRBV29-1 with TRBJ1-1; no reliable D call. Per germline, CDR1 SQVTM and CDR2 ANQGSEA. This CDR3 is 12 amino acids long. The CDR3 nucleotides read TGCAGTCCCCTTCGGATGAACACTGAAGCTTTCTTT. It encodes CSPLRMNTEAFF.

This clonotype was seen a few times. The chain recombines TRBV9 with TRBJ2-7, with 7 bases that match TRBD1. After removal of 2 bases from V and 5 bases from J, the junction contained 7 bases not matched to a gene. CDR1 is SGDLS and CDR2 is YYNGEE in the germline V gene. The CDR3 has 14 amino acids. Here the CDR3 DNA reads TGTGCCAGCAGCGTCCGGGACAGATGGGACGAGCAGTACTTC. It specifies CASSVRDRWDEQYF.

J is TRBJ2-2 and V is TRBV10-1; D remains unclear. V lost 2 bases, J lost 3 bases, and 13 bases lay in between. CDR3 length: 16 amino acids. Germline V gene data show CDR1 as WNHNN and CDR2 as SYGVQD (reference sequence). The CDR3 coding sequence is TGCGCCAGCAGTGAGGGGCGTCGAGGAGACACCGGGGAGCTGTTTTTT. Translated, it gives CASSEGRRGDTGELFF.

V and J are TRBV19 and TRBJ1-1; D not certain. The CDR3 is 15 amino acids. With 2 bases removed from V and 4 bases from J, the gap between germline ends came to 14 bases. The germline gives CDR1 LNHDA, CDR2 SQIVND (reference sequence). CDR3 in DNA: TGTGCCAGTAGTATATTGGAGGATATGAGCACTGAAGCTTTCTTT. Protein sequence: CASSILEDMSTEAFF. Full variable domain (missing parts from reference TRBV19 and TRBJ1-1): DGGITQSPKYLFRKEGQNVTLSCEQNLNHDAMYWYRQDPGQGLRLIYYSQIVNDFQKGDIAEGYSVSREKKESFPLTVTSAQKNPTAFYLCASSILEDMSTEAFFGQGTRLTVV.

This clonotype came up many times. The J gene is TRBJ2-7, the V gene TRBV6-6, with 11 bases fitting TRBD2. Losses at the gene ends were 7 bases for V and 3 bases for J; bases not matched to a gene: 5. Germline V gene data show CDR1 as MNHNY and CDR2 as SVGAGI (reference sequence). The length of the CDR3 is 14 residues. The CDR3 DNA reads as TGTGCCAGCATAATCACTAGCGGGGGCTACGAGCAGTACTTC. Encoded protein: CASIITSGGYEQYF.

In this sample, this clonotype turned up once. The V and J genes are TRBV20-1 and TRBJ2-7; perhaps TRBD2 as D (7 bases). The CDR3 is 11 residues long. The V end was cut by 8 bases, the J end by 3 bases, with 11 bases between. Germline CDR1 is DFQATT and CDR2 is SNEGSKA (reference sequence). CDR3 sequence reads: CSQGGGYEQYF. The DNA for the CDR3 is TGCAGTCAAGGGGGGGGCTACGAGCAGTACTTC.

The J gene is TRBJ1-1, the V gene TRBV11-2, with D perhaps TRBD1 (5 bases). This CDR3 has 14 residues. Germline lookup yields CDR1 SGHAT and CDR2 FQNNGV. Trimming pared 7 bases from V and 1 base from J, leaving 13 bases between. The CDR3 loop reads CASTVGAGNTEAFF. Written as DNA, the CDR3 is TGTGCCAGCACAGTAGGGGCAGGGAACACTGAAGCTTTCTTT.

The genes are TRBV7-2 and TRBJ2-2; no definite D call. V was shortened by 7 bases and J by 3 bases, with 9 bases between the two germline ends. The length of the CDR3 is 13 residues. The germline V gene encodes CDR1 SGHTA and CDR2 FQGNSA. CDR3 amino acids: CASTPLYTGELFF. In nucleotides, the CDR3 is TGTGCCAGCACCCCACTCTACACCGGGGAGCTGTTTTTT.